These 26 T cell receptor delta chains originate from one sample sequenced in a study of gamma-delta chains in newborns, infants, children. TCRdb fed the reads to CATT. Of about 4,900 delta-chain clones listed, around 3.9% are singletons. The material sequenced was blood. These receptor sequences come from a child who was a newborn, infant or young child, either healthy, febrile or measles-vaccinated (not recorded which).

This clone turned up a few times. At residue 6, the DNA translation does not agree with TCRdb's protein; the protein displayed here is the one encoded by the DNA. The V call is TRDV1, the J call TRDJ1; a weak D match, TRDD3 (6 bases). The CDR3 has 19 amino acids. V lost 7 bases to trimming and J lost 5 bases, with 32 bases between them. Germline assignment: CDR1 TSWWSYY and CDR2 QGS. CDR3: CALEDKLGTEARPGDKLIF. In DNA form, the CDR3 reads TGTGCTCTTGAGGATAAACTGGGCACGGAGGCCCGACCGGGTGATAAACTCATCTTT.

With respect to this clone: An end of the junction differs from the germline gene, which may be a read error. The rearrangement links TRDV1 to TRDJ1; TRDD3 matches 8 bases. The germline V gene encodes CDR1 TSWWSYY and CDR2 QGS. The CDR3 is 18 residues long. The CDR3 nucleotides are TGTGCTTTTGGGGACCCCTCTAGGTTTACTGGGGGCCCCGACAAACTCATCTTT. Translating gives CAFGDPSRFTGGPDKLIF.

Notes on this clone: The protein that TCRdb holds for this DNA derives from a much larger clone and differs from the translated DNA at residue 6, which likely indicates a read error; the protein shown here is translated from the DNA. This chain connects TRDV1 to TRDJ1; D perhaps matches TRDD3 (6 bases). From germline, CDR1 is TSWWSYY and CDR2 QGS. V lost 1 base and J 0 bases, leaving 15 bases between the germline ends. The CDR3 is made up of 17 amino acids. The CDR3 DNA is TGTGCTCTTGGGGAACCATGGGGGTACTATTACACCGATAAACTCATCTTT. Protein sequence: CALGEPWGYYYTDKLIF.

This clone has more than one count but fewer than ten. A much more abundant neighbour one base away suggests this may be a read error. The chain recombines TRDV1 with TRDJ1, with a weak D call TRDD3 (5 bases). The CDR3 totals 18 residues. The germline CDR1 and CDR2 sequences are TSWWSYY and QGS. In DNA, the CDR3 is TGTGCTCTTGGGGAACCCCACGAACTGGCCTCAGGCTCCGATCAACTCATCTTT. Amino acid sequence: CALGEPHELASGSDQLIF.

Turning to this clone: TCRdb's protein for this DNA is that of a much larger clone and differs from the translation at residue 10, likely a read error; the protein shown is the DNA translation. The chain links TRDV2 to TRDJ3, with 12 bases lining up with TRDD3. V shed 2 bases, J shed 6 bases, and the junction held 4 bases outside the gene matches. Germline loops: CDR1 GEAIGNYY, CDR2 EKD. The CDR3 contains 17 residues. The CDR3 sequence: CACDSTGGYLDTRQMFF. The CDR3 DNA follows: TGTGCCTGTGACAGTACTGGGGGATACTTGGACACCCGACAGATGTTTTTC.

This clone is categorized as medium-sized (0.01 to 0.1%). CDR3 sequence (DNA): TGTGCTCTTGGGAAGGGGGGTGCTTCCTACTACTGGGGGACCAACACCGATAAACTCATCTTT. Residues: CALGKGGASYYWGTNTDKLIF. The chain links TRDV1 to TRDJ1; D perhaps matches TRDD3 (9 bases). CDR1 is TSWWSYY and CDR2 is QGS in the germline V gene. V was clipped by 5 bases and J by 0 bases, with 31 bases between them. This CDR3 has 21 residues.

This clone has just a few counts. Translating this DNA gives a protein that differs at residue 12 from the TCRdb one, which belongs to a much larger clone; a read error is likely, and the protein shown is this translation. The chain links TRDV2 to TRDJ2; 12 nucleotides agree with TRDD3. Per germline, CDR1 GEAIGNYY and CDR2 EKD. This CDR3 comprises 14 residues. CDR3 sequence: CACDILGDTAQPFF. In DNA form, the CDR3 reads TGTGCCTGTGACATACTGGGGGATACAGCACAACCCTTCTTT.

With respect to this clone: TCRdb has a much larger clone's protein, which differs at residue 16 from the translation of this DNA, likely because of a read error; what is shown is the protein translated from the DNA. The J gene is TRDJ2, the V gene TRDV1; 11 bases are a match to TRDD3. The CDR3 is made up of 18 amino acids. Germline V gives CDR1 TSWWSYY, CDR2 QGS. The CDR3 protein is CALGEAFLLGDRAAQPFF. For the CDR3, the DNA is TGTGCTCTTGGGGAAGCATTCCTACTGGGGGATAGGGCAGCACAACCCTTCTTT.

As regards this clone: At residue 3, TCRdb's protein disagrees with the DNA translation; the protein shown here derives from the DNA. The rearrangement links TRDV3 to TRDJ1; 13 bases match TRDD3. The CDR3 has 15 amino acids. Germline V gene data show CDR1 as TVYSNPD and CDR2 as GDNSRS (reference sequence). V dropped 5 bases and J dropped 3; count of bases not matched to a gene: 9. DNA for the CDR3: TGTGCCATCTGTACTGGGGGATACGACCCCGATAAACTCATCTTT. It translates to CAICTGGYDPDKLIF.

Only a few counts were recorded for this clone. This may arise from a read error, as a much more abundant clone is one base away. This sample also contains other DNA sequences that code for the same CDR3. The chain employs TRDV1 and TRDJ1, with D perhaps TRDD3 (6 bases). The CDR3 contains 18 residues. The germline V gene encodes CDR1 TSWWSYY and CDR2 QGS. Trimming removed 4 bases from V and 1 base from J, with 22 bases in between. The CDR3 DNA sequence: TGTGCTCTTGGGGGCGATACCGGTGATACGCTGCCCACCGATAAACTCATCTTT. This gives the protein CALGGDTGDTLPTDKLIF.

Turning to this clone: A single base separates this from a much larger clone, so it may be a read error. Other DNA variants within this sample encode the same CDR3. The chain couples TRDV1 to TRDJ1; 9 bases are a match to TRDD2. This CDR3 comprises 21 residues. Germline values: CDR1 TSWWSYY, CDR2 QGS. The CDR3 sequence is CALGEPPSYLYYGLYTDKLIF. The CDR3 nucleotides are TGTGCCCTTGGGGAACCACCTTCCTACTTGTATTACGGACTGTACACCGATAAACTCATCTTT.

About this clone itself: TCRdb attributes to this sequence the protein of a much larger clone, which differs from the DNA translation at residue 6; a read error is likely, and the protein displayed is translated from the DNA. The rearrangement uses TRDV1 and TRDJ1; D may match TRDD2 or TRDD3 (9 bases each). The CDR3 loop spans 18 amino acids. Germline V lookup: CDR1 TSWWSYY, CDR2 QGS. V shed 3 bases and J shed 3 bases, with 23 bases lying between them. CDR3 sequence (DNA): TGTGCTCTTGGGGACCTTGGCCTTCCTACTGGGGGACCCGATAAACTCATCTTT. Translating gives CALGDLGLPTGGPDKLIF.

Worth noting for this clone: A read error may explain this, as a much larger clone is one base away. This chain uses TRDV1 with TRDJ1; 9 bases line up with TRDD3. The V gene end was trimmed by 2 bases and the J gene end by 0 bases; junction bases not matched to a gene: 16. This CDR3 spans 20 amino acids. CDR1 is TSWWSYY and CDR2 is QGS in the germline V gene. Here the CDR3 reads CALGEIPSFILGDYTDKLIF. The CDR3, as DNA: TGTGCTCTTGGGGAAATCCCCTCCTTCATACTGGGGGACTACACCGATAAACTCATCTTT.

A remark on this clone: This may be a read error: a much more frequent sequence differs by one nucleotide. The chain links TRDV1 to TRDJ2; 13 nucleotides align to TRDD3. This CDR3 is built from 22 residues. CDR1 is TSWWSYY and CDR2 is QGS in the germline V gene. The CDR3 here is CALGEQRSYWGIRGNLTVQLFF. CDR3 in DNA: TGTGCTCTTGGGGAACAGAGATCCTACTGGGGGATACGGGGGAATTTGACAGTACAACTCTTCTTT.

The sample holds a few counts of this clone. A far larger clone is one nucleotide away, so this likely arose from a read error. Other DNA sequences in the sample encode the same CDR3. The chain employs TRDV2 and TRDJ1, with 8 bases identical to TRDD3. The germline gives CDR1 GEAIGNYY, CDR2 EKD. This CDR3 is built from 14 residues. CDR3 sequence reads: CACERLGDTDKPIF. The CDR3 nucleotides are TGTGCCTGTGAGAGGCTGGGGGACACCGATAAACCCATCTTT.

Regarding this clone: Given a far larger clone just one base away, this is likely a sequencing read error. At the DNA level, this CDR3 is encoded by other sequences in the same sample as well. J is TRDJ1 and V is TRDV1, with 7 positions matching TRDD2. This CDR3 region has 17 residues. Germline CDR1 is TSWWSYY and CDR2 is QGS. The CDR3 sequence: CALGDRAFPTGTDKLIF. The CDR3 coding sequence is TGTGCTCTTGGGGACCGGGCCTTTCCTACAGGCACCGATAAACTCATCTTC.

This clone was counted only a few times. Being one base from a much bigger clone, this may be a read error. V usage is TRDV1 and J usage is TRDJ1; 9 bases agree with TRDD3. The CDR3 spans 20 residues. Germline values: CDR1 TSWWSYY, CDR2 QGS. CDR3 amino acids: CALRELYWGTPRRYTDKLIF. The CDR3 nucleotides are TGTGCTCTTAGGGAACTCTACTGGGGGACTCCGAGGCGGTACACCGATAAACTCATCTTT.

In the case of this clone: The TCRdb record carries a much larger clone's protein, which differs from this DNA's translation at residue 10; a read error is the likely cause, and the protein listed here is the DNA translation. The rearrangement uses TRAV29/DV5 and TRDJ1; D ambiguous. The CDR3 extends over 16 amino acids. Trimming shortened V by 1 base and J by 1 base, and 17 bases separated the two germline ends. Germline V gene lookup returns CDR1 NSMFDY and CDR2 ISSIKDK. DNA for the CDR3: TGTGCAGCAAGCATTCCGAGGGGCCCGTGCACCGATAAACTCATCTTT. Encoded protein: CAASIPRGPCTDKLIF.

Comments on this clone: The protein recorded in TCRdb matches a much larger clone and deviates from this DNA's translation at residue 16, suggesting a read error; the protein here is obtained by translating the DNA. This rearrangement joins TRDV2 to TRDJ3; TRDD3 agrees at 12 bases. The germline gives CDR1 GEAIGNYY, CDR2 EKD. The CDR3 totals 18 residues. The CDR3 nucleotides read TGTGCCTGTGACGTACTGGGGGATACCTCCTGGGACACCCGACAGACGTTTTTC. It specifies CACDVLGDTSWDTRQTFF.

This clone is labeled medium-sized. This sequence joins TRDV3 and TRDJ1; 11 positions agree with TRDD3. CDR3 length: 17 amino acids. Germline-derived CDR1 and CDR2 are TVYSNPD and GDNSRS (reference sequence). V lost 5 bases to trimming and J lost 0 bases; unmatched junction nucleotides: 14. CDR3 sequence: CAPKRLGDTPYTDKLIF. The CDR3 DNA sequence: TGTGCCCCGAAACGGCTGGGGGATACCCCGTACACCGATAAACTCATCTTT.

This clone was seen only a few times. A much larger clone is a single base away; this may be a read error. The sample contains more than one DNA sequence encoding this CDR3. The chain links TRDV1 to TRDJ1, with 12 nucleotides matching TRDD3. The CDR3 is made up of 21 amino acids. CDR1 TSWWSYY and CDR2 QGS come from the germline V gene. The CDR3 DNA reads as TGTGCTCTTGGGGGACTAAGAGTCGTACTGGGGGATACTAGGGAGGCCGACAAACTCATCTTT. Translation gives CALGGLRVVLGDTREADKLIF.

In regard to this clone: TCRdb's protein, taken from a much larger clone, differs from this DNA's translation at residue 10, likely owing to a read error; the protein displayed comes from the DNA. This chain uses TRDV1 with TRDJ1; D uncertain. V was cut by 9 bases and J by 0 bases, with 32 bases left in between. The CDR3 sequence is 20 residues long. Germline V gene lookup returns CDR1 TSWWSYY and CDR2 QGS. The CDR3: CALLKGINSEGPPYTDKLIF. In nucleotides, the CDR3 is TGTGCTCTCCTTAAGGGAATTAATTCTGAGGGTCCTCCGTACACCGATAAACTCATCTTT.

This clone was seen a handful of times. The V and J genes are TRDV2 and TRDJ2; D is perhaps TRDD3 (5 bases). This CDR3 region has 15 residues. Trimming cost V 5 bases and J 3 bases, with 15 bases left between them. The germline V gene encodes CDR1 GEAIGNYY and CDR2 EKD. CDR3 in DNA: TGTGCCTGTGTCCTCAAGGGTGGGGTGACAGCACAACTCTTCTTT. This encodes CACVLKGGVTAQLFF.

This clone was seen a few times. The amino acid sequence in TCRdb belongs to a much larger clone and departs from this DNA's translation at residue 11, likely a sequencing read error; the sequence shown is translated from the DNA. J is TRDJ3 and V is TRDV3, with 8 bases aligning to TRDD3. Germline lookup yields CDR1 TVYSNPD and CDR2 GDNSRS (reference sequence). This CDR3 has 17 amino acids. This CDR3 reads CASKLGGISWGTRQMFF. The CDR3, as DNA: TGTGCCTCAAAACTGGGGGGCATCTCCTGGGGCACCCGACAGATGTTTTTC.

This clone was picked up a small number of times. With only one base between it and a far larger clone, this is likely a read error. Other DNA sequences in the sample encode the same CDR3. The CDR3: CAARTFRSDKLIF. DNA for the CDR3: TGTGCGGCAAGGACCTTCCGAAGCGATAAACTCATCTTT. This chain connects TRAV29/DV5 to TRDJ1, with a tentative D call TRDD2 (6 bases). The length of the CDR3 is 13 residues. Germline values: CDR1 NSMFDY, CDR2 ISSIKDK. Complete variable domain (other parts from reference TRAV29/DV5 and TRDJ1): DQQVKQNSPSLSVQEGRISILNCDYTNSMFDYFLWYKKYPAEGPTFLISISSIKDKNEDGRFTVFLNKSAKHLSLHIVPSQPGDSAVYFCAARTFRSDKLIFGKGTRVTVEP.

This clone was recorded a few times. The TCRdb record carries a much larger clone's protein, which differs from this DNA's translation at residue 4; a read error is the likely cause, and the protein listed here is the DNA translation. This sequence joins TRAV29/DV5 and TRDJ3; 11 positions match TRDD3. CDR1 is NSMFDY and CDR2 is ISSIKDK in the germline V gene. V dropped 4 bases and J dropped 0; count of bases not matched to a gene: 6. The CDR3 length is 18 residues. The CDR3 spells CAAPVLGDSSWDTRQMFF. The CDR3 nucleotides read TGTGCAGCACCCGTACTGGGGGATAGCTCCTGGGACACCCGACAGATGTTTTTC.